What follows are 2 T cell receptor beta chains derived from one specimen sequenced in a study of PD-1 blockade in classical Hodgkin lymphoma. Following autologous stem cell transplantation, relapse occurred in every patient, and exposure to brentuximab vedotin varied. Out of thawed PBMCs, magnetic negative selection purified CD4+ T cells. Assay used: immunoSEQ multiplex PCR; TCRdb lists only in-frame clones, some missing. The repertoire holds roughly 7,500 clones, with almost 80% as singletons. The material was CD4+ T cells from blood, obtained at baseline. These receptors originate from a human donor with classical Hodgkin lymphoma.

The J gene is TRBJ1-5, the V gene TRBV6-1, with a tentative D call TRBD1 (6 bases). V was trimmed by 8 bases and J by 4 bases, leaving 18 bases between them. This CDR3 has 15 amino acids. The germline CDR1 and CDR2 sequences are MNHNS and SASEGT. CDR3 in amino acids: CASGNHRVWNQPQHF. CDR3 nucleotide sequence: TGTGCCAGCGGTAACCACAGGGTATGGAATCAGCCCCAGCATTTT.

The rearrangement uses TRBV18 and TRBJ2-1, with D maybe TRBD2 (5 bases). The length of the CDR3 is 12 residues. Deletions cut 3 bases from V and 6 bases from J, with 6 bases between. Germline CDR1 is KGHSH and CDR2 is LQKENI. The CDR3 DNA follows: TGTGCCAGCTCACCGCGGGTCAATGAGCAGTTCTTC. Residues: CASSPRVNEQFF.